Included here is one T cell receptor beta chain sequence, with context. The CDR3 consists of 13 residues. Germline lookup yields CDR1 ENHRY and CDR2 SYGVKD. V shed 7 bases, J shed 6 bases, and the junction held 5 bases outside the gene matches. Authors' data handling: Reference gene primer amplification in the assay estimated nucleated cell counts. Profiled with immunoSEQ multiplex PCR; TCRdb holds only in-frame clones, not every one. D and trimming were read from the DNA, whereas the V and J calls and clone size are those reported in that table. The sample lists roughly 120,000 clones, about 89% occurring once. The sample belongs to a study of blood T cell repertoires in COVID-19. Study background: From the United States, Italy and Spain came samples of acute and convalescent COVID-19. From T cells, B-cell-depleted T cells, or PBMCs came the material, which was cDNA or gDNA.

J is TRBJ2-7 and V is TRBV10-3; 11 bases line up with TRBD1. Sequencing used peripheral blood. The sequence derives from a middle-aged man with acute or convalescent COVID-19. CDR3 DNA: TGTGCCATCAAGGGACAGGGGGGCTTCGAGCAGTACTTC. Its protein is CAIKGQGGFEQYF.